The 16 T cell receptor beta chains reported below all come from one sample, sequenced in a study of blood T cells in healthy people across ages (dated by TCRdb to between 2014 and 2017). Library prep was done by 5' RACE. Data came from an Illumina HiSeq 2500. A second about 7 to 11 cycle PCR used a sample-barcoded 5' primer and a J-beta primer mix. The raw public data were reprocessed by TCRdb itself: fastp quality trimming at Q25, MiXCR clonotype calling, in-frame beta chains only. CDR3 protein sequences are deduplicated, and each keeps its most common genes and DNA. The sample profile shows roughly 800,000 distinct CDR3 sequences; around 25% of them were found once. The ten largest clones represent more than 8.5% of the sample. The same sample was also used in a study of T cells of mothers and their children.

The sample comprised blood. All receptors derive from a boy between 10 and 17 years old in good health.

The genes are TRBV3-1 and TRBJ2-7; a possible D gene is TRBD1 (5 bases). Germline V gene lookup returns CDR1 LGHDT and CDR2 YNNKEL (reference sequence). The V gene lost 4 bases and the J gene lost 5 bases, with 9 bases spanning the gap. The CDR3 covers 12 residues. The CDR3 DNA sequence: TGTGCCAGCAGCCTGCAGGGTGACGAGCAGTACTTC. Protein: CASSLQGDEQYF.

A few counts support this clonotype. This sequence joins TRBV28 and TRBJ1-2, with 7 bases matching TRBD1. Germline V CDR1 and CDR2: MDHEN, SYDVKM. This CDR3 comprises 14 residues. With V trimmed by 5 bases and J by 6 bases, 9 bases remained unmatched. The CDR3 sequence is CASSIFQGGHGYTF. The CDR3 DNA sequence: TGTGCCAGCAGTATCTTCCAGGGGGGCCATGGCTACACCTTC.

This rearrangement joins TRBV2 to TRBJ2-5; TRBD2 aligns across 13 bases. V was clipped by 8 bases and J by 3 bases; unmatched bases: 6. The CDR3 is 15 amino acids. In germline, CDR1 is SNHLY, CDR2 FYNNEI. The CDR3 DNA reads as TGTGCCAGCCTGCTCGGACTAGCGGGAGAAGAGACCCAGTACTTC. This gives the protein CASLLGLAGEETQYF.

The chain combines TRBV4-2 with TRBJ2-3; D is perhaps TRBD2 (6 bases). Germline V gene lookup returns CDR1 LGHNA and CDR2 YNFKEQ. This CDR3 is built from 17 residues. V gave up 4 bases and J gave up 4 bases, with 21 bases separating them. CDR3 in amino acids: CASSREMAGTVPDTQYF. CDR3 coding DNA: TGTGCCAGCAGCCGCGAAATGGCGGGAACGGTACCAGATACGCAGTATTTT.

This clonotype was found a few times. The chain joins TRBV7-9 to TRBJ2-2; D may correspond to TRBD1 or TRBD2 (6 bases each). V gave up 7 bases and J gave up 1 base, with 13 bases separating them. Germline CDR1 reads SEHNR; CDR2 reads FQNEAQ (reference sequence). The CDR3 is 15 amino acids. The DNA of the CDR3 is TGTGCCAGCACCGAGGGGGGCTTGAACACCGGGGAGCTGTTTTTT. Protein product: CASTEGGLNTGELFF.

Remarks on this clonotype: A junction end diverges from the germline sequence, so it may reflect a read error. J is TRBJ2-5 and V is TRBV4-2, with D maybe TRBD2 (6 bases). The CDR3 covers 14 residues. The germline CDR1 and CDR2 sequences are LGHNA and YNFKEQ. The CDR3 nucleotides read TGTGCCAGCAGCCAAGACATTGGTCGGGAGACCCAGTGCTTC. Translating it yields CASSQDIGRETQCF.

The sample holds a few counts of this clonotype. V usage is TRBV20-1 and J usage is TRBJ2-5; D not certain. Germline V CDR1 and CDR2: DFQATT, SNEGSKA (reference sequence). The CDR3 has 14 amino acids. Trimming stripped 0 bases from V and 9 bases from J, with 17 bases between. In DNA form, the CDR3 reads TGCAGTGCTAGAGAGAGGAGCAGGATCGAGGCCCAGTACTTC. This codes for CSARERSRIEAQYF.

The V call is TRBV7-4, the J call TRBJ1-2; D not certain. This CDR3 is built from 12 residues. The germline V gene encodes CDR1 SGHVT and CDR2 SQSDAQ. V was clipped by 3 bases and J by 4 bases, with 6 bases between them. The CDR3 spells CASSFPTYGYTF. The CDR3 DNA sequence: TGTGCCAGCAGCTTTCCAACCTATGGCTACACCTTC.

The V gene is TRBV10-3, the J gene TRBJ2-1; D is unclear. With 0 bases removed from V and 13 bases from J, the gap between germline ends came to 16 bases. Germline CDR1 and CDR2: ENHRY and SYGVKD. CDR3 length: 14 residues. DNA for the CDR3: TGTGCCATCAGTGAGTCCGAGGTTGGTAGCACTCAGTTCTTC. This sequence encodes CAISESEVGSTQFF.

This clonotype turned up a few times. The gene calls are TRBV27 and TRBJ1-6; no firm D call. Deletions cut 3 bases from V and 14 bases from J, with 14 bases between. Per germline, CDR1 MNHEY and CDR2 SMNVEV (reference sequence). The CDR3 consists of 13 residues. The CDR3 spells CASSFRFGLALHF. CDR3 sequence (DNA): TGTGCCAGCAGTTTCCGCTTCGGGTTGGCCCTCCACTTT.

This clonotype was counted a few times. The chain recombines TRBV28 with TRBJ2-7; 9 bases are shared with TRBD2. Trimming cost V 3 bases and J 6 bases; bases outside gene matches: 9. The CDR3 contains 15 residues. Germline V CDR1 and CDR2: MDHEN, SYDVKM. The CDR3 sequence: CASSFGSGSIGEQYF. The CDR3 bases are TGTGCCAGCAGTTTCGGTAGCGGGAGCATCGGCGAGCAGTACTTC.

This clonotype was observed a few times. CDR3 coding DNA: TGTGCCAGTAGTGACCTAGCTGGGGAGACCCAGTACTTC. Its protein product is CASSDLAGETQYF. This chain uses TRBV19 with TRBJ2-5, with D maybe TRBD2 (5 bases). The CDR3 is 13 amino acids. Trimming shortened V by 5 bases and J by 5 bases, and 12 bases separated the two germline ends. Germline loops: CDR1 LNHDA, CDR2 SQIVND (reference sequence). The whole variable domain, remainder taken from reference TRBV19 and TRBJ2-5, is DGGITQSPKYLFRKEGQNVTLSCEQNLNHDAMYWYRQDPGQGLRLIYYSQIVNDFQKGDIAEGYSVSREKKESFPLTVTSAQKNPTAFYLCASSDLAGETQYFGPGTRLLVL.

This clonotype showed up just a few times. This chain uses TRBV28 with TRBJ2-7; D gene uncertain. The CDR3 extends over 13 amino acids. Germline V gene lookup returns CDR1 MDHEN and CDR2 SYDVKM. Trimming removed 10 bases at V and 4 bases at J, with 17 bases between. The CDR3 region is CATLNGPVYEQYF. Written as DNA, the CDR3 is TGTGCCACACTAAACGGGCCGGTATACGAGCAGTACTTC.

This clonotype was recorded a few times. This chain connects TRBV5-1 to TRBJ2-6; the D gene is possibly TRBD1 (6 bases). Germline CDR1 reads SGHRS; CDR2 reads YFSETQ. The CDR3 runs 15 residues. V lost 4 bases to trimming and J lost 2 bases, with 10 bases between them. The CDR3 DNA sequence: TGCGCCAGCAGCACGCAGGGGCCTGGGGCCAACGTCCTGACTTTC. Encoded protein: CASSTQGPGANVLTF.

This clonotype has only a few counts. J is TRBJ2-5 and V is TRBV29-1, with D possibly TRBD2 on 6 matching bases. Per germline, CDR1 SQVTM and CDR2 ANQGSEA. The CDR3 is 13 residues long. V gave up 4 bases and J gave up 0 bases, with 9 bases separating them. The chain's CDR3 is CSVVGDYQETQYF. In DNA form, the CDR3 reads TGCAGCGTTGTTGGGGACTACCAAGAGACCCAGTACTTC.

The rearrangement links TRBV6-4 to TRBJ2-7; the D call may be TRBD1 or TRBD2 (5 bases each). The CDR3 covers 17 residues. Trimming pared 2 bases from V and 3 bases from J, leaving 20 bases between. CDR1 and CDR2 from the germline V gene are MRHNA and SNTAGT. The CDR3 sequence is CASSDLPGPFGVYEQYF. The DNA of the CDR3 is TGTGCCAGCAGTGACCTACCGGGACCGTTTGGGGTCTACGAGCAGTACTTC.